This TCR beta chain emerged from a study of cytomegalovirus exposure and HLA in healthy donors (TCRdb year 2017). Notes on the research overall: According to a later analysis, the approximately 120 validation repertoires were produced on the same platform as the 600 to 850 repertoires of the first cohort. The study was designed to test whether signatures of past pathogen exposure could be identified by cataloging public T cell receptors. Along with the roughly 670-subject first cohort, a separate validation cohort of some 130 different subjects was used. To predict cytomegalovirus infection status, the study combined high-throughput TCR immunosequencing, statistical association of individual TCRs with disease status, and machine learning.

Libraries were constructed by the immunoSEQ multiplex PCR assay. The original pipeline was this. A statistical classification framework was built for diagnosing cytomegalovirus status from the catalog of TCR beta chain sequences. TCRdb took this table from immuneACCESS and kept in-frame rearrangements with V and J called. Such tables lack part of the clones; where checked against another copy, unresolved V genes explain under half of the gap, and the rest is unexplained. D and trimming were read from the DNA, whereas the V and J calls and clone size are those reported in that table. The sample yields roughly 200,000 clones; approximately 86% were counted once. The biggest ten clones account for approximately 7% of the sample. Worth noting for this clone: Which antigen it targets is not known. No base qualities exist here, and no much larger clone lies one base off it.

The germline V and J ends show losses of 1 base and 2 bases respectively, and no gene match explains 8 bases of the junction. The CDR3 sequence holds 16 residues, the cysteine and phenylalanine included. CDR3 DNA is the only sequence kept; it has 48 bases, read in frame from the first base. The germline V gene (reference sequence) sets CDR1 to SEHNR and CDR2 to FQNEAQ. Separate from the roughly 650-subject first cohort, the validation cohort of 90 to 150 subjects was the group to which the donors belonged. Study-wide conclusions, independent of this receptor: A later analysis found that TCRs clustered in the first cohort also tended to co-occur in the roughly 120 validation repertoires, with approximately 94% of cluster scores above 0. Across donors, most TCR sequences were observed very rarely, whereas some public TCRs were present in many individuals. The validation cohort had no HLA typing available for a later analysis, so co-occurrence within that cohort was assessed over all 120 or so repertoires. In vitro tests confirmed that a few of the cytomegalovirus-associated TCR beta chains recognize cytomegalovirus antigens. The classifier was reported to diagnose cytomegalovirus status with high specificity and sensitivity in both the original cohort and the validation cohort. The authors suggested that the approach could potentially be extended to other disease states and immunological phenotypes. A total of 150 or so TCR beta chains were listed by the study as associated with cytomegalovirus.

This receptor was taken from a man aged 25-45 years in good health and CMV-seropositive. In this chain, TRBV7-9 is recombined with TRBJ2-7, and 7 junctional nucleotides match TRBD1. Input material: PBMCs. The nucleotide sequence is given as TGTGCCAGCAGCTTAGGGAGGACAGGACGGACCTACGAGCAGTACTTC. The encoded protein is CASSLGRTGRTYEQYF.